The 29 T cell receptor beta chains listed next were all sequenced from one sample in a study of cytomegalovirus exposure and HLA in healthy donors. Measured with immunoSEQ multiplex PCR; TCRdb has only the in-frame clones, and not every one. Here the sample spans under 350,000 clones, 80% to 90% being singletons. Sequenced sample: PBMCs. The receptors shown here come from a woman between 18 and 29 years old in good health and CMV-seronegative.

The chain links TRBV30 to TRBJ1-2; maybe TRBD1 (6 bases). Germline V CDR1 and CDR2: GTSNPN, SVGIG (reference sequence). The V end lost 3 bases, the J end lost 8 bases, and 13 bases lay between the germline ends. CDR3 length: 12 residues. The CDR3 nucleotides read TGTGCCTGGAGCGTAATACAGGGAGGCTACACCTTC. Protein product: CAWSVIQGGYTF.

The V call is TRBV18, the J call TRBJ1-2; TRBD1 is a possible D gene (6 bases). Per germline, CDR1 KGHSH and CDR2 LQKENI. Deletions cut 0 bases from V and 4 bases from J, with 9 bases between. This CDR3 region has 14 residues. The CDR3 region is CASSPPEDSYGYTF. The DNA for the CDR3 is TGTGCCAGCTCACCACCGGAGGACAGCTATGGCTACACCTTC.

This rearrangement joins TRBV18 to TRBJ1-5; 8 nucleotides line up with TRBD1. This CDR3 is built from 14 residues. The germline V gene encodes CDR1 KGHSH and CDR2 LQKENI. Trimming at V came to 3 bases and at J to 5 bases, leaving 3 bases not matched to a gene. The CDR3 is CASSPEDRDQPQHF. CDR3 DNA sequence: TGTGCCAGCTCACCCGAGGACAGGGATCAGCCCCAGCATTTT. The full variable domain, its missing parts supplied by reference TRBV18 and TRBJ1-5, is NAGVMQNPRHLVRRRGQEARLRCSPMKGHSHVYWYRQLPEEGLKFMVYLQKENIIDESGMPKERFSAEFPKEGPSILRIQQVVRGDSAAYFCASSPEDRDQPQHFGDGTRLSIL.

The CDR3 bases are TGTGCCAGCAGTGGTACAGGGTACTATGGCTACACCTTC. Translated, it gives CASSGTGYYGYTF. The chain combines TRBV2 with TRBJ1-2, with D possibly matching TRBD1 (6 bases). The CDR3 extends over 13 amino acids. Germline CDR1 SNHLY, CDR2 FYNNEI. Deletions cut 4 bases from V and 3 bases from J, with 9 bases between.

The chain employs TRBV19 and TRBJ2-7; 8 bases match TRBD1. Germline values: CDR1 LNHDA, CDR2 SQIVND (reference sequence). The CDR3 runs to 14 residues. Trimming at V came to 3 bases and at J to 3 bases, leaving 4 bases not matched to a gene. The CDR3 DNA is TGTGCCAGTAGTATTGGGGACAGGATCTACGAGCAGTACTTC. This translates into CASSIGDRIYEQYF.

The chain carries TRBV5-8 and TRBJ2-7, with 7 nucleotides matching TRBD1. CDR1 and CDR2 (germline): SGHTS, YDEGEE. The V segment lost 4 bases and the J segment 1 base; nucleotides outside the gene matches: 5. The CDR3 spans 14 residues. DNA for the CDR3: TGTGCCAGCAGCCCGGGACAGCGATCCTACGAGCAGTACTTC. Translation: CASSPGQRSYEQYF. The complete variable domain, with remaining parts taken from reference TRBV5-8 and TRBJ2-7, reads EAGVTQSPTHLIKTRGQQATLRCSPISGHTSVYWYQQALGLGLQFLLWYDEGEERNRGNFPPRFSGRQFPNYSSELNVNALELEDSALYLCASSPGQRSYEQYFGPGTRLTVT.

The chain employs TRBV29-1 and TRBJ2-7, with 12 bases matching TRBD2. The germline V gene has CDR1 SQVTM and CDR2 ANQGSEA. The CDR3 is 13 residues long. With V trimmed by 6 bases and J by 3 bases, 3 bases remained unmatched. The CDR3 nucleotides are TGCAGCGTCAGACTAGCGGGAGTCTACGAGCAGTACTTC. Amino acid sequence: CSVRLAGVYEQYF.

This clone was detected only once. The CDR3 region has the DNA TGTGCCAGCAGCTTAGTACCCAGAAGCGTATCTAAGTCTAACTATGGCTACACCTTC. This translates into CASSLVPRSVSKSNYGYTF. The genes are TRBV11-3 and TRBJ1-2; D is unresolved. Germline V gene lookup returns CDR1 SGHNT and CDR2 YENEEA. The V end lost 1 base, the J end lost 0 bases, and 21 bases lay between the germline ends. The CDR3 length is 19 residues.

This chain links TRBV5-1 with TRBJ2-1; 14 bases fit TRBD2. Germline V gives CDR1 SGHRS, CDR2 YFSETQ. After removal of 5 bases from V and 10 bases from J, the junction contained 8 bases not matched to a gene. CDR3 size: 15 residues. The DNA of the CDR3 is TGCGCCAGCAGTCACCGACTAGCGGGAGGGCGGGAGCAGTTCTTC. It yields the protein CASSHRLAGGREQFF.

The chain has TRBV14 and TRBJ2-7; TRBD1 agrees at 8 bases. The CDR3 covers 16 residues. J lost 1 base, V lost 2 bases, and 7 bases had no gene match. Germline V lookup: CDR1 SGHDN, CDR2 FVKESK. The chain's CDR3 is CASSQLTGQGSYEQYF. CDR3 in DNA: TGTGCCAGCAGCCAACTCACAGGACAGGGTTCCTACGAGCAGTACTTC.

The rearrangement uses TRBV11-3 and TRBJ2-7; possible D gene TRBD2, 6 bases. Trimming took off 1 base at V and 7 bases at J, with 23 bases between the two ends. The CDR3 consists of 17 residues. From germline, CDR1 is SGHNT and CDR2 YENEEA. CDR3: CASSLVSSSDVRGEQYF. CDR3 bases: TGTGCCAGCAGCTTAGTTTCGTCTAGCGACGTTCGTGGGGAGCAGTACTTC.

The CDR3 bases are TGTGCCAGCAGTTTATACAGGGGGCGTTCCTACGAGCAGTACTTC. Protein product: CASSLYRGRSYEQYF. The chain links TRBV27 to TRBJ2-7, with 9 bases matching TRBD1. With V trimmed by 1 base and J by 1 base, 2 bases remained unmatched. The CDR3 runs 15 residues. From germline, CDR1 is MNHEY and CDR2 SMNVEV (reference sequence).

This rearrangement joins TRBV6-1 to TRBJ1-5; D gene uncertain. The CDR3 is made up of 16 amino acids. Germline V gene data show CDR1 as MNHNS and CDR2 as SASEGT. The V end was cut by 0 bases, the J end by 7 bases, with 16 bases between. Here the CDR3 DNA reads TGTGCCAGCAGTGAAGCGCTTCCTCTAGGCACGCAGCCCCAGCATTTT. The encoded protein is CASSEALPLGTQPQHF.

The sample holds a few counts of this clone. The rearrangement uses TRBV7-8 and TRBJ1-2, with a tentative D call TRBD1 (6 bases). CDR3 length: 18 amino acids. Per germline, CDR1 SGHVS and CDR2 FQNEAQ. With 4 bases removed from V and 2 bases from J, the gap between germline ends came to 23 bases. The CDR3 sequence: CASSSGRLDRITNYGYTF. The CDR3, as DNA: TGTGCCAGCAGCTCAGGTCGTTTAGACAGGATTACCAACTATGGCTACACCTTC.

For the CDR3, the DNA is TGTGCCAGCAGCGTAGGGGCGGTAGCGGGGTCCTACGAGCAGTACTTC. Protein: CASSVGAVAGSYEQYF. V and J are TRBV9 and TRBJ2-7; TRBD2 aligns across 8 bases. The germline gives CDR1 SGDLS, CDR2 YYNGEE. The CDR3 is 16 amino acids. J was trimmed by 1 base and V by 0 bases; bases with no gene match: 6.

This rearrangement joins TRBV11-3 to TRBJ2-5, with a possible D match to TRBD2 (5 bases). In germline, CDR1 is SGHNT, CDR2 YENEEA. With 3 bases removed from V and 2 bases from J, the gap between germline ends came to 7 bases. This CDR3 contains 13 residues. CDR3 amino acids: CASSLREQETQYF. CDR3 coding DNA: TGTGCCAGCAGCTTGAGGGAGCAAGAGACCCAGTACTTC.

The chain employs TRBV2 and TRBJ1-1, with D possibly being TRBD1 (6 bases). V lost 11 bases to trimming and J lost 0 bases, with 19 bases between them. Germline lookup yields CDR1 SNHLY and CDR2 FYNNEI. This CDR3 has 15 residues. CDR3 coding DNA: TGTGCCGGATCCGGGACACAGACCTTGAACACTGAAGCTTTCTTT. This translates into CAGSGTQTLNTEAFF.

The V and J genes are TRBV11-2 and TRBJ1-2, with D maybe TRBD1 (6 bases). V was clipped by 6 bases and J by 6 bases, with 11 bases between them. Germline assignment: CDR1 SGHAT and CDR2 FQNNGV. The CDR3 contains 12 residues. Here the CDR3 DNA reads TGTGCCAGCAGTTACCAGGGGAATGGCTACACCTTC. Protein: CASSYQGNGYTF.

This chain connects TRBV9 to TRBJ2-5, with 11 nucleotides matching TRBD2. This CDR3 region has 16 residues. Germline values: CDR1 SGDLS, CDR2 YYNGEE. J was trimmed by 0 bases and V by 3 bases; bases with no gene match: 4. The CDR3 sequence: CASSARLAGYQETQYF. The CDR3 nucleotides read TGTGCCAGCAGCGCCCGACTAGCGGGGTACCAAGAGACCCAGTACTTC.

V usage is TRBV6-5 and J usage is TRBJ1-1; D may be TRBD1 (5 bases). The V gene's germline CDR1 is MNHEY and CDR2 SVGAGI. The CDR3 loop spans 14 amino acids. V was trimmed by 2 bases and J by 8 bases, leaving 15 bases between them. CDR3 sequence reads: CASSYQDILGEAFF. In DNA form, the CDR3 reads TGTGCCAGCAGTTACCAGGACATCCTCGGGGAAGCTTTCTTT.

The chain carries TRBV19 and TRBJ1-2; 9 bases map to TRBD1. V dropped 6 bases and J dropped 3; count of bases not matched to a gene: 8. Germline CDR1 is LNHDA and CDR2 is SQIVND (reference sequence). The CDR3 runs 15 residues. The CDR3: CASRIRTGVDYGYTF. CDR3 nucleotide sequence: TGTGCCAGTAGGATCAGGACAGGGGTCGACTATGGCTACACCTTC.

This sequence joins TRBV4-3 and TRBJ1-2; the match to TRBD1 covers 11 bases. CDR3 size: 15 residues. V trimming: 8 bases; J trimming: 6 bases; junction bases outside the gene matches: 11. CDR1 is LGHNA and CDR2 is YSLEER in the germline V gene. The CDR3 sequence is CASPSTRTGGNGYTF. CDR3 sequence (DNA): TGCGCCAGCCCTTCTACCAGGACAGGGGGCAATGGCTACACCTTC.

The CDR3 loop is CASTSGQSYEQYF. CDR3 nucleotide sequence: TGTGCCAGCACCTCGGGACAGTCCTACGAGCAGTACTTC. This chain connects TRBV28 to TRBJ2-7; TRBD1 agrees at 7 bases. Germline V gene sequence: CDR1 MDHEN, CDR2 SYDVKM. The CDR3 covers 13 residues. Trimming removed 7 bases from V and 1 base from J; junction bases left unmatched: 4.

Comments on this clone: One end of the junction fails to match germline, which may point to a read error. V and J are TRBV28 and TRBJ1-2, with D perhaps TRBD1 (5 bases). This CDR3 region has 15 residues. Germline V CDR1 and CDR2: MDHEN, SYDVKM. The CDR3 loop is CASGLAGWTNYGYTF. The CDR3 DNA follows: TGTGCCAGCGGTTTGGCAGGGTGGACTAACTATGGCTACACCTTC.

The chain joins TRBV10-1 to TRBJ2-7; tentatively, D is TRBD2 (6 bases). Between the trimmed V and J ends, which lost 6 bases and 3 bases, there was a span of 12 bases. Per the germline V gene, CDR1 is WNHNN and CDR2 is SYGVQD (reference sequence). The CDR3 has 13 amino acids. This chain's CDR3 is CASRGTGDYEQYF. As DNA, the CDR3 is TGCGCCAGCAGGGGGACGGGGGACTACGAGCAGTACTTC.

The V call is TRBV30, the J call TRBJ1-2, with D unresolved. V gave up 5 bases and J gave up 7 bases, with 32 bases separating them. The CDR3 totals 18 residues. Germline CDR1 and CDR2: GTSNPN and SVGIG (reference sequence). DNA of the CDR3: TGTGCCTGGTTAAGGGAAGTCGGAGGGTACCCCCTGGTTAGTGGCTACACCTTC. Protein product: CAWLREVGGYPLVSGYTF.

The chain links TRBV18 to TRBJ1-1; perhaps TRBD1 as D (5 bases). The CDR3 runs to 13 residues. The V gene's germline CDR1 is KGHSH and CDR2 LQKENI. V lost 6 bases, J lost 5 bases, and 13 bases lay in between. DNA of the CDR3: TGTGCCAGCTCCCCTGATCGACAGACTGAAGCTTTCTTT. It codes for CASSPDRQTEAFF.

This clone appeared once. V and J are TRBV9 and TRBJ2-3; possible D gene TRBD2, 5 bases. V shed 2 bases and J shed 0 bases, with 7 bases lying between them. Germline CDR1 reads SGDLS; CDR2 reads YYNGEE. CDR3 length: 14 residues. CDR3 nucleotide sequence: TGTGCCAGCAGCGTTCAGCGGAGCACAGATACGCAGTATTTT. It codes for CASSVQRSTDTQYF.

The chain uses TRBV6-5 and TRBJ1-3; D gene unclear. Per the germline V gene, CDR1 is MNHEY and CDR2 is SVGAGI. Trimming cost V 7 bases and J 8 bases, with 18 bases left between them. This CDR3 is built from 14 residues. CDR3 sequence reads: CASKVTLIGDTIYF. The CDR3 nucleotides are TGTGCCAGCAAGGTGACCCTGATCGGAGACACCATATATTTT.